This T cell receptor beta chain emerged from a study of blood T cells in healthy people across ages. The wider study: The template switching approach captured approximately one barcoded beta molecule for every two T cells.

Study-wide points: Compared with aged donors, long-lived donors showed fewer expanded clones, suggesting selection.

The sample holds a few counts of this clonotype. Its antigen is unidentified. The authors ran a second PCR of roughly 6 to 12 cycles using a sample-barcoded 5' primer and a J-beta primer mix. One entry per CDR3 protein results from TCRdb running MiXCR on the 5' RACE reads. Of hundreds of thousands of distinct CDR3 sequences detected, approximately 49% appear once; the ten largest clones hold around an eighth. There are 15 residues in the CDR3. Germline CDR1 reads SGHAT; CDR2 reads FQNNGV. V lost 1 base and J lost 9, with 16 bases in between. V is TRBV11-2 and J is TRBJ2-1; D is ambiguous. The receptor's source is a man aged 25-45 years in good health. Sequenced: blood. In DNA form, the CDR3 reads TGTGCCAGCAGCTTAGCTGGCGCTGCAGCCAGTGAGCAGTTCTTC. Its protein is CASSLAGAAASEQFF.